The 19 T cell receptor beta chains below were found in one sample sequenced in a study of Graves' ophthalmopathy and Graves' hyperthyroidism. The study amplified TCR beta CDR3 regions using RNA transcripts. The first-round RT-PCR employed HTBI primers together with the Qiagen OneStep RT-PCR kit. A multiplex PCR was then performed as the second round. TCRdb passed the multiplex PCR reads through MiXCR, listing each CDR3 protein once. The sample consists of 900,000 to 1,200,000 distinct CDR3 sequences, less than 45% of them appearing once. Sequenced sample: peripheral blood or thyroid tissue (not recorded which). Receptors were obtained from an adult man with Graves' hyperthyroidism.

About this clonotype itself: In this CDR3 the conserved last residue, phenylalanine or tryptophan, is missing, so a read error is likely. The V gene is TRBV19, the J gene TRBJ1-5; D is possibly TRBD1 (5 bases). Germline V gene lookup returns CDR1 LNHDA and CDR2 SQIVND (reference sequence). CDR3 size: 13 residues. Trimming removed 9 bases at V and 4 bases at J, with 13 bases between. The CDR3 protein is CASSSGLNQPQHS. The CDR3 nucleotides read TGTGCCAGCAGTTCGGGACTTAATCAGCCCCAGCATTCT.

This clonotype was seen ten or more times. The CDR3: CASSLGPPTEAFF. CDR3 sequence (DNA): TGTGCCAGCAGTTTAGGGCCCCCCACTGAAGCTTTCTTT. This chain connects TRBV12-3 or TRBV12-4 to TRBJ1-1; D not resolved. The CDR3 consists of 13 residues. Trimming removed 1 base from V and 4 bases from J, with 7 bases in between.

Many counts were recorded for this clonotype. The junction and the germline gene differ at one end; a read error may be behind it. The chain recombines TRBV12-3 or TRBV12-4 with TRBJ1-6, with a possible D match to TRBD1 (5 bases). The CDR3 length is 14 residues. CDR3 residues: CASSLGTGGSPLHF. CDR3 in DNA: TGTGCCAGCAGCTTAGGAACAGGAGGGTCACCCCTCCACTTT.

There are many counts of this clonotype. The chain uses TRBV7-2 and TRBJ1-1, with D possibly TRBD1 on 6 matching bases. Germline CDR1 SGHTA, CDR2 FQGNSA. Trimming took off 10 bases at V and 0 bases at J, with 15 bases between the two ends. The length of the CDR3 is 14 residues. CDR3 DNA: TGTGCCACCTCGGTAGGGGGTGTGAACACTGAAGCTTTCTTT. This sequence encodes CATSVGGVNTEAFF.

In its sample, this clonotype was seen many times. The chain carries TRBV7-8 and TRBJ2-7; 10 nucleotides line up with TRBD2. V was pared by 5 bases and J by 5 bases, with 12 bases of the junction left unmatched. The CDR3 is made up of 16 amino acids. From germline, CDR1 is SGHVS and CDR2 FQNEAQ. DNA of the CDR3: TGTGCCAGCAGCATGTCCAGCGGGGGGGTGAGGAACGAGCAGTACTTC. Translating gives CASSMSSGGVRNEQYF.

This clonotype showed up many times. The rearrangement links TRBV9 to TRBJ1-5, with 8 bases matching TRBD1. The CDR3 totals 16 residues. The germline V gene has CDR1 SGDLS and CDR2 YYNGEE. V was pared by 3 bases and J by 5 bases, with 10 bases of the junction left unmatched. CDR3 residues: CASSDGQGSWDQPQHF. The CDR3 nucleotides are TGTGCCAGCAGCGATGGACAGGGATCATGGGATCAGCCCCAGCATTTT.

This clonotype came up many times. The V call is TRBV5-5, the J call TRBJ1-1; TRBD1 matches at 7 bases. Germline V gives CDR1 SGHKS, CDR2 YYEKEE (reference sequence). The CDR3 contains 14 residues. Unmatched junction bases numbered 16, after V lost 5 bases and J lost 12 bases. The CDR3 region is CASSPYEQTGKSFF. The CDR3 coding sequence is TGTGCCAGCAGTCCATACGAACAGACAGGGAAGTCTTTCTTT.

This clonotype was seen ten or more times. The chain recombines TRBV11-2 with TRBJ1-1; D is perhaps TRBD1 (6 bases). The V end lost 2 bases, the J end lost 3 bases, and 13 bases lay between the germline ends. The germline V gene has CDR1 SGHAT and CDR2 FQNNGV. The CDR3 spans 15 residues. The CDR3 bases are TGTGCCAGCAGCTTAAGATTGGGGGCAGACACTGAAGCTTTCTTT. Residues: CASSLRLGADTEAFF.

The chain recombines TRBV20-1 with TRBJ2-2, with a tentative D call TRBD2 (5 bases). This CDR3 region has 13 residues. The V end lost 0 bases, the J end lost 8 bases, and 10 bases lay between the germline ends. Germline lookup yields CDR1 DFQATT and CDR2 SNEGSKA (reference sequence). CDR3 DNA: TGCAGTGCTAGAGATCGGATAGCGGGGGAGCTGTTTTTT. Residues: CSARDRIAGELFF.

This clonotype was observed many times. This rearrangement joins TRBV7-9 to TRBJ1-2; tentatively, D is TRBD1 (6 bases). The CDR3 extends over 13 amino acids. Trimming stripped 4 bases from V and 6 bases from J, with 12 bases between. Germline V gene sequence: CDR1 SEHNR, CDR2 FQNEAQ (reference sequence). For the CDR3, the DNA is TGTGCCAGCAGCTCCTCTCCAGGGGATGGCTACACCTTC. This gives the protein CASSSSPGDGYTF.

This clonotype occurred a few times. The CDR3 DNA sequence: TGTGCCAGCAGTCCCCGGGACAGACCGTCGGGCTACACCTTC. This gives the protein CASSPRDRPSGYTF. This chain links TRBV12-3 or TRBV12-4 with TRBJ1-2, with TRBD1 identical over 7 bases. This CDR3 comprises 14 residues. The V segment lost 5 bases and the J segment 8 bases; nucleotides outside the gene matches: 11.

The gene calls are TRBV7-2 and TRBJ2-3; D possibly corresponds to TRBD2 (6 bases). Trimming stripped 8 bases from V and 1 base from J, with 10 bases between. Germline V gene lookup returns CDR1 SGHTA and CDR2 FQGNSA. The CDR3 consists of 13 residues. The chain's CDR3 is CASSWGGTDTQYF. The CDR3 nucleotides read TGTGCCAGCTCGTGGGGGGGCACAGATACGCAGTATTTT.

The CDR3 sequence: CASSFSTRIDYGYTF. The CDR3, as DNA: TGCGCCAGCAGCTTCAGCACTAGGATAGACTATGGCTACACCTTC. The gene calls are TRBV5-1 and TRBJ1-2; D uncertain. The CDR3 has 15 amino acids. Germline V gene data show CDR1 as SGHRS and CDR2 as YFSETQ. V lost 2 bases to trimming and J lost 3 bases, with 14 bases between them.

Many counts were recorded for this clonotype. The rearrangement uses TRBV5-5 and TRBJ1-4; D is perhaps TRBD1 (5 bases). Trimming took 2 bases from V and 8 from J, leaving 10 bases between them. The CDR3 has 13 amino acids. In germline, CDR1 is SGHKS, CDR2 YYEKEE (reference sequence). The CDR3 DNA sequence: TGTGCCAGCAGCTTCGGGGCTGGGGAAAAACTGTTTTTT. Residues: CASSFGAGEKLFF.

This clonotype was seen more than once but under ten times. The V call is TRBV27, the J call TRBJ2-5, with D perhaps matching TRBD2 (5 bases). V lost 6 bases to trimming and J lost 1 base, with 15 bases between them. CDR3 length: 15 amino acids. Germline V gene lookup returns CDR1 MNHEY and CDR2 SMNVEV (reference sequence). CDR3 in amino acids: CASRTYLSAQETQYF. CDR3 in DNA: TGTGCCAGCAGAACCTACCTTAGCGCCCAAGAGACCCAGTACTTC.

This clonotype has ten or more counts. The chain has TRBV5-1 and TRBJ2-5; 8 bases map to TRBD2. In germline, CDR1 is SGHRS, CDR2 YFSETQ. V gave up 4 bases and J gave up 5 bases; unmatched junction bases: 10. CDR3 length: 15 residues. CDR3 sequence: CASSRAQRELETQYF. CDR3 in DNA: TGCGCCAGCAGCCGTGCCCAGCGGGAGCTCGAGACCCAGTACTTC.

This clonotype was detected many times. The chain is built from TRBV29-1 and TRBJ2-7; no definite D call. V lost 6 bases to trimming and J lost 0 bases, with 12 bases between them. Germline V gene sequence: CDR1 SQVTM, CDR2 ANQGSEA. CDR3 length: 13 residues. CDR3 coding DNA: TGCAGCGTATGCAACAGCGTCTCCTACGAGCAGTACTTC. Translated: CSVCNSVSYEQYF.

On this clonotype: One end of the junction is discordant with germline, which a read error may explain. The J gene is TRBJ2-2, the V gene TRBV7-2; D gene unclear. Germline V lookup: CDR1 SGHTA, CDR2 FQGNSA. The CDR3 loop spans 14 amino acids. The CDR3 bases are TGTGCCAACAGCGATCCTACGTCCCCAAGGGAGCTGTTTTTT. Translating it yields CANSDPTSPRELFF.

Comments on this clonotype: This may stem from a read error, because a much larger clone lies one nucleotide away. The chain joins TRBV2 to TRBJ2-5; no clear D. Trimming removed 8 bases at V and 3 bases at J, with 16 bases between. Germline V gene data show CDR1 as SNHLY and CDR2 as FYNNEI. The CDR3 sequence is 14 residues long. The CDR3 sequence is CASRARSRKETQYF. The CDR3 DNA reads TGTGCCAGCCGGGCTAGGTCCAGAAAAGAGACCCAGTACTTC.